This T cell receptor beta chain was found in a study of cytomegalovirus exposure and HLA in healthy donors. Study details: The study placed 80% to 85% of its 350 to 450 genotyped donors in the Caucasian-associated ancestry cluster.

The CDR3 runs to 13 residues. Germline values: CDR1 SGHVS, CDR2 FNYEAQ. General study points: Association with HLA alleles at 0.05 false discovery rate was found for 17,000 or so TCR beta sequences in a later analysis. As a later analysis revealed, most CMV-associated TCR beta chains appeared HLA-restricted. Later analysis associated a missense DCLRE1C variant with TCR beta V- and J-gene trimming.

PCR amplification relied on 60 Vbeta primers (plus 13 Jbeta primers). Libraries were prepared by immunoSEQ multiplex PCR; TCRdb keeps only in-frame clonotypes and omits some of them. The sample yields 110,000 to 150,000 clones, about four fifths seen once. Remarks on this clone: Its specificity is unknown.

The specimen was PBMCs. The V and J genes are TRBV7-6 and TRBJ2-2, with D perhaps matching TRBD2 (6 bases). The sequence derives from a man aged 40-55 years in good health and CMV-seronegative. CDR3 sequence (DNA): TGTGCTAGTCTTGGGACTAACACCGGGGAGCTGTTTTTT. As protein: CASLGTNTGELFF.